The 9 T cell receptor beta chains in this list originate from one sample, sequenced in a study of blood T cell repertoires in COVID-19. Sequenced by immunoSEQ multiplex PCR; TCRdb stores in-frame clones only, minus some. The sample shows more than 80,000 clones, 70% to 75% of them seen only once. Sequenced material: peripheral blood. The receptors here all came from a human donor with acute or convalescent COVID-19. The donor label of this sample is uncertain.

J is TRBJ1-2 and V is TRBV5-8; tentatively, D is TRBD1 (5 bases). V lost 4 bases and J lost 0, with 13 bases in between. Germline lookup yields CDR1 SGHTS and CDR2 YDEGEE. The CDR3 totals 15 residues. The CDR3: CASSHGGVANYGYTF. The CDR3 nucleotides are TGTGCCAGCAGCCATGGGGGGGTAGCTAACTATGGCTACACCTTC. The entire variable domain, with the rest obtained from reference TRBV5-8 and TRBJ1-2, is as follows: EAGVTQSPTHLIKTRGQQATLRCSPISGHTSVYWYQQALGLGLQFLLWYDEGEERNRGNFPPRFSGRQFPNYSSELNVNALELEDSALYLCASSHGGVANYGYTFGSGTRLTVV.

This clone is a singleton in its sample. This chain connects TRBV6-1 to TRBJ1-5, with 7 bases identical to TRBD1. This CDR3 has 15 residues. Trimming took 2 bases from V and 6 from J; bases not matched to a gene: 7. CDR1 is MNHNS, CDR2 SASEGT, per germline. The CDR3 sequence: CASSERGQSFQPQHF. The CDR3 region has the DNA TGTGCCAGCAGTGAAAGGGGACAGAGTTTTCAGCCCCAGCATTTT.

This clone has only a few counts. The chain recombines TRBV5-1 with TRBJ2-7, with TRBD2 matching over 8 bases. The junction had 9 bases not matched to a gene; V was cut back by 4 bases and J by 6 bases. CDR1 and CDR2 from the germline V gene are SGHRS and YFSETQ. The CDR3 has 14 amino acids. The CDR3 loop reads CASSPGTSAREQYV. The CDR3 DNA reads TGCGCCAGCAGCCCCGGGACTAGTGCCCGCGAGCAGTACGTC.

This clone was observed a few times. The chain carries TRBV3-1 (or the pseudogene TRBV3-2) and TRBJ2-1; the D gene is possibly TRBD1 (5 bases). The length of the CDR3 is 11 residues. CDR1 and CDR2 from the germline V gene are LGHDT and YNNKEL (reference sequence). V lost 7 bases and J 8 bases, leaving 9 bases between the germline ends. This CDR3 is CASKGHYEQFF. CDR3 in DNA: TGTGCCAGCAAGGGGCATTATGAGCAGTTCTTC.

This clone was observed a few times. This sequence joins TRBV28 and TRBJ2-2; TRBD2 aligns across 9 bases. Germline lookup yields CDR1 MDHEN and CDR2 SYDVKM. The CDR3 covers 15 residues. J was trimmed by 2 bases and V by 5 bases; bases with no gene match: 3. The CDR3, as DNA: TGTGCCAGCAGTAGACTAGCGGTTAACACCGGGGAGCTGTTTTTT. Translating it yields CASSRLAVNTGELFF.

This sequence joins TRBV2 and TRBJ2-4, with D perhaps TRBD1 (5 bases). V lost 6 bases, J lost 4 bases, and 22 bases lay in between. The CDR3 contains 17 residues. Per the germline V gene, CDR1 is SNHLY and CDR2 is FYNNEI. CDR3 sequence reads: CASRLNPTDPKKNIQYF. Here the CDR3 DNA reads TGTGCCAGCAGGCTAAATCCGACAGACCCTAAGAAAAACATTCAGTACTTC.

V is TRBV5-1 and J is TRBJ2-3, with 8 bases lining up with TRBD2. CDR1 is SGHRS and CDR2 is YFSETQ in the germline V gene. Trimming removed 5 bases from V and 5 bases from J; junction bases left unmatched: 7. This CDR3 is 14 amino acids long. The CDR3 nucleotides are TGCGCCAGCAGACCGGGGGGGCCTGGAGATACGCAGTATTTT. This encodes CASRPGGPGDTQYF.

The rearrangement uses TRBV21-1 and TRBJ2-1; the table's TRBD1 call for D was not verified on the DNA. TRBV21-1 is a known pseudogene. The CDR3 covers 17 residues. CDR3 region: CASSLRGRDLPYNEQFF. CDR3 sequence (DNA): TGTGCCAGCAGCCTCAGGGGGCGCGACTTGCCCTACAATGAGCAGTTCTTC.

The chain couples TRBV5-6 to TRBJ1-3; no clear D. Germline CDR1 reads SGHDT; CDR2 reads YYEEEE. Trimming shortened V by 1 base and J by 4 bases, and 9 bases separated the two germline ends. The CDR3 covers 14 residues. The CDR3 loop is CASSLRGKGNTIYF. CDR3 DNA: TGTGCCAGCAGCTTGCGCGGGAAAGGAAACACCATATATTTT.